This T cell receptor (beta chain) was recorded in a study of blood T cell repertoires in COVID-19. This CDR3 has 15 residues. CDR1 and CDR2 (germline): KGHSH, LQKENI. Losses at the gene ends were 6 bases for V and 3 bases for J; bases not matched to a gene: 7. Some clones are missing from TCRdb's copy, which holds only in-frame ones; the method was immunoSEQ multiplex PCR. The repertoire includes some 210,000 clones, almost 85% of them detected once, and about 12% sits in the top ten. This clonotype was sampled from a woman aged 40 to 50 with acute or convalescent COVID-19. The sample was peripheral blood. The chain links TRBV18 to TRBJ2-7, with 11 bases matching TRBD1. The CDR3 spells CASSRAGTGGYEQYF. As DNA, the CDR3 is TGTGCCAGCTCGCGTGCCGGGACAGGGGGCTACGAGCAGTACTTC.